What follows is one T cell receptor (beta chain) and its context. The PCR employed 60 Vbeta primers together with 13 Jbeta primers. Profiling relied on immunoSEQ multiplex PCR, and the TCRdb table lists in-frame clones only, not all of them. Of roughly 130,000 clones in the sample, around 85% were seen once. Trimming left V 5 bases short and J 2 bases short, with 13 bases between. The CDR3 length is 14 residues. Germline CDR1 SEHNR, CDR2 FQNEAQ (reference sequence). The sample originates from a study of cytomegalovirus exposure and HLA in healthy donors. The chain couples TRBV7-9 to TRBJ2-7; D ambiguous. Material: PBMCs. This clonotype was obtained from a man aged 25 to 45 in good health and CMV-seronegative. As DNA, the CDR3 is TGTGCCAGCAGCCAAAGCGACGGAACCTACGAGCAGTACTTC. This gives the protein CASSQSDGTYEQYF.